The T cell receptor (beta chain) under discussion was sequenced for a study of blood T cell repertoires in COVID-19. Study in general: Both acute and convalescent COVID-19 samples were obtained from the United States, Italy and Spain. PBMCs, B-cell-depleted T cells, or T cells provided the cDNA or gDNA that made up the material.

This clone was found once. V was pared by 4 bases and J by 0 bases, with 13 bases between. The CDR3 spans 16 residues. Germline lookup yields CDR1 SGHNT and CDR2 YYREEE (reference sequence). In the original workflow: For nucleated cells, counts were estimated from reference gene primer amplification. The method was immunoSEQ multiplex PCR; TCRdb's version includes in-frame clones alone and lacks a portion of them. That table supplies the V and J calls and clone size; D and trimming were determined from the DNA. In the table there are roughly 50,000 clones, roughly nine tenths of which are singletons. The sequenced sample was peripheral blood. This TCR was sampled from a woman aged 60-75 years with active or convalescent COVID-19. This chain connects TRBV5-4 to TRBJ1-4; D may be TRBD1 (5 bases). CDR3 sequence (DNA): TGTGCCAGCAGCCCCGACAGAGACGCAACTAATGAAAAACTGTTTTTT. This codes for CASSPDRDATNEKLFF.